Included here is one T cell receptor beta chain sequence, with context. There are 14 residues in the CDR3. Germline V gene sequence: CDR1 SGDLS, CDR2 YYNGEE. The V segment lost 3 bases and the J segment 11 bases; nucleotides outside the gene matches: 12. The table came from immunoSEQ multiplex PCR; TCRdb's copy has only in-frame clones and leaves some out. The repertoire holds 300,000 to 400,000 clones, roughly 90% seen once, with about 4% in the top ten. This entry comes from a study of blood T cell repertoires in COVID-19. Study-wide background: Sites across the United States, Italy and Spain contributed samples from acute and convalescent COVID-19.

Sequencing input: PBMCs or T cells enriched from blood (not recorded which). The V gene is TRBV9, the J gene TRBJ1-1; 8 nucleotides line up with TRBD1. The clonotype was recovered from a woman between 25 and 40 years old who had been exposed to COVID-19. CDR3 residues: CASSGGQGLRGAFF. The CDR3 DNA is TGTGCCAGCAGCGGAGGACAGGGCCTTCGAGGGGCTTTCTTT.